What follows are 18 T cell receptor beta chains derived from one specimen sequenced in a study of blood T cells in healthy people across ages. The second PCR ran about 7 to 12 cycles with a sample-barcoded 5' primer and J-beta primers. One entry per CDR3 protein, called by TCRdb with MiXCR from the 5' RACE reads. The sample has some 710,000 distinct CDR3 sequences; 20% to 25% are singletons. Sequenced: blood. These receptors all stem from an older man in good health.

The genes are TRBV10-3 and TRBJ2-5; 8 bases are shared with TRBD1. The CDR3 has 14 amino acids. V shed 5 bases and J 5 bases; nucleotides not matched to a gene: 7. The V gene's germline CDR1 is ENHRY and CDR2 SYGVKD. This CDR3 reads CAISSDRGQETQYF. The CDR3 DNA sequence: TGTGCCATCAGTTCCGACAGGGGTCAGGAGACCCAGTACTTC.

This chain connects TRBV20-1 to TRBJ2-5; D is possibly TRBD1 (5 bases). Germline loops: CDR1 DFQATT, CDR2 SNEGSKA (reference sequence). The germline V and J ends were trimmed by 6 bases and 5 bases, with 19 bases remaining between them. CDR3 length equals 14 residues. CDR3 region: CSARRGVPRETQYF. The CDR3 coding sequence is TGCAGTGCCCGAAGGGGTGTACCGAGGGAGACCCAGTACTTC.

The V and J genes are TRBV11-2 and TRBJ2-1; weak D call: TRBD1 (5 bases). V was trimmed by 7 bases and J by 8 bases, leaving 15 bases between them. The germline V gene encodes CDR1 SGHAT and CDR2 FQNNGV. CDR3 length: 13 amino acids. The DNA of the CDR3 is TGTGCCAGCACCCTATCAGGGAAGCATGAGCAGTTCTTC. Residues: CASTLSGKHEQFF.

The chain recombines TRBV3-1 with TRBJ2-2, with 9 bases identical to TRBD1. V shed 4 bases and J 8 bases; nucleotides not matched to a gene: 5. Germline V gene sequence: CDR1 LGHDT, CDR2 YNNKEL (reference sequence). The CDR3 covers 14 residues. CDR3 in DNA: TGTGCCAGCAGCCTTAACAGGGGGCAAGGGGAGCTGTTTTTT. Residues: CASSLNRGQGELFF.

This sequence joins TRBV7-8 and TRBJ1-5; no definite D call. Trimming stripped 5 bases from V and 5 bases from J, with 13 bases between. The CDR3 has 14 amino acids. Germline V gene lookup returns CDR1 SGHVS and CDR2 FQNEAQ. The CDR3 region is CASSIGRQDQPQHF. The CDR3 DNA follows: TGTGCCAGCAGCATCGGGAGGCAAGATCAGCCCCAGCATTTT.

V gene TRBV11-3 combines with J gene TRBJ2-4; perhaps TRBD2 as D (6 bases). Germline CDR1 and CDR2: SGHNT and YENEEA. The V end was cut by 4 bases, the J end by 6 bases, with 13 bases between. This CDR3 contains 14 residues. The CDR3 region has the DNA TGTGCCAGCAGCTCTTCCCGGGGGAGAAACATTCAGTACTTC. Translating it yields CASSSSRGRNIQYF. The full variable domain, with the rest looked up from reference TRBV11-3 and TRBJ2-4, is EAGVVQSPRYKIIEKKQPVAFWCNPISGHNTLYWYLQNLGQGPELLIRYENEEAVDDSQLPKDRFSAERLKGVDSTLKIQPAELGDSAVYLCASSSSRGRNIQYFGAGTRLSVL.

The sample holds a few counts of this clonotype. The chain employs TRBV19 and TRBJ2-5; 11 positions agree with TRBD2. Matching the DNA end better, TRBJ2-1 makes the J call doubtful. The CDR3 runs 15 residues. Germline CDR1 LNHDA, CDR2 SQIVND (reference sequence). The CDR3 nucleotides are TGTGCCACCGAGCCCGGGACTAGCGGTTACAATGAGCAGTTCTTC. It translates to CATEPGTSGYNEQFF.

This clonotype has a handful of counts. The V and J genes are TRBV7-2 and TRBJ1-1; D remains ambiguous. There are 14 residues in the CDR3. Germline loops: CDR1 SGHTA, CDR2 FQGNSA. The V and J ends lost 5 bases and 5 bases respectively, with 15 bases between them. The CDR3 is CASSAGPAGTEAFF. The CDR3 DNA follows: TGTGCCAGCAGCGCGGGTCCCGCCGGGACTGAAGCTTTCTTT.

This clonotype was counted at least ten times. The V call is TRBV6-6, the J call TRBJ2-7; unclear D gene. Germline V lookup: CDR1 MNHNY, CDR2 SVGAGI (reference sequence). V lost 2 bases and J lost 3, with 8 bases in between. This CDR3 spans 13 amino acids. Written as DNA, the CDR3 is TGTGCCAGCAGTTACGCGGAACTCTACGAGCAGTACTTC. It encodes CASSYAELYEQYF.

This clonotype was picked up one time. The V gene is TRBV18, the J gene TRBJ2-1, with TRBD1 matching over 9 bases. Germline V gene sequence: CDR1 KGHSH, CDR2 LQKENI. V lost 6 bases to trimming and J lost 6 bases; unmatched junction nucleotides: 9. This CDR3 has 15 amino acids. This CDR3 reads CASSERTGVGNEQFF. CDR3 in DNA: TGTGCCAGCTCCGAAAGGACAGGGGTGGGCAATGAGCAGTTCTTC.

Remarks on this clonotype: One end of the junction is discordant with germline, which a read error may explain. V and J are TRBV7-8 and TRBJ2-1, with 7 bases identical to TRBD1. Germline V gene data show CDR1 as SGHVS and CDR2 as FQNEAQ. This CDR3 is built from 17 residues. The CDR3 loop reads CASGLREGGGLANEQRF. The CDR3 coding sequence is TGTGCCAGCGGCTTAAGGGAAGGGGGCGGTCTGGCTAATGAGCAGAGGTTC.

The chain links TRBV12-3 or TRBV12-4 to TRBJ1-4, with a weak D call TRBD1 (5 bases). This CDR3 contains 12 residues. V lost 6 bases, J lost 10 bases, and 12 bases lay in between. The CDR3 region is CASRPGFGKLFF. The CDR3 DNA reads TGTGCCAGCAGACCAGGGTTTGGAAAACTGTTTTTT.

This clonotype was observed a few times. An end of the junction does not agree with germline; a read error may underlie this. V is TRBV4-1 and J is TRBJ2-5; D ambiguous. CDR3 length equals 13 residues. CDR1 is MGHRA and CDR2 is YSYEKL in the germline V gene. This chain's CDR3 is CASSQDLKRLMVF. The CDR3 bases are TGCGCCAGCAGCCAAGATCTAAAGCGCTTAATGGTCTTC.

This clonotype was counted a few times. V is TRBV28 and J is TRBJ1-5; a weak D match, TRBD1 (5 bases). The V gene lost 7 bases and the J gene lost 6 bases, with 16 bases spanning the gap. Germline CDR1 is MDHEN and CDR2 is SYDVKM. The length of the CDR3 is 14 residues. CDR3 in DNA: TGTGCCAGCACCCCCGGGGGGGTGGTTCAGCCCCAGCATTTT. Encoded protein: CASTPGGVVQPQHF.

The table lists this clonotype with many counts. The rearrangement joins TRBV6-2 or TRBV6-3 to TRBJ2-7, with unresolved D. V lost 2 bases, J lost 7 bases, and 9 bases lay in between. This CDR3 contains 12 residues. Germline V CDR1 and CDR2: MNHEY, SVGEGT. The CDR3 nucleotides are TGTGCCAGCAGTTACAGTTTTGGAGAGCAGTACTTC. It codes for CASSYSFGEQYF.

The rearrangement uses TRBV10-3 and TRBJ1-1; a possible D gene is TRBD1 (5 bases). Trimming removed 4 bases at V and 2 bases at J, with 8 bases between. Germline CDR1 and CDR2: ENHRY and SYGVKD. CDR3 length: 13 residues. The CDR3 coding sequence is TGTGCCATCAGTGCAGGGTATAACACTGAAGCTTTCTTT. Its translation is CAISAGYNTEAFF.

This CDR3 is CASSLVAGTGNEQYF. The DNA of the CDR3 is TGCGCCAGCAGCCTGGTTGCCGGGACAGGGAACGAGCAGTACTTC. The V gene is TRBV5-1, the J gene TRBJ2-7; the match to TRBD1 covers 9 bases. The germline gives CDR1 SGHRS, CDR2 YFSETQ. V shed 4 bases, J shed 5 bases, and the junction held 10 bases outside the gene matches. This CDR3 spans 15 amino acids.

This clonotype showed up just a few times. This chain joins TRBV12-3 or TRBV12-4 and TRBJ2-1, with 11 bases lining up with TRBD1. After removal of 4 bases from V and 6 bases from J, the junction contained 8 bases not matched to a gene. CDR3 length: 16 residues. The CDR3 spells CASSSDRGRIANEQFF. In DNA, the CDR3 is TGTGCCAGCAGTTCGGACAGGGGGCGAATTGCCAATGAGCAGTTCTTC.